These 19 T cell receptor gamma chains came from one sample sequenced in a study of gamma-delta chains in newborns, infants, children. TCRdb used CATT to re-call clones from the reads. The sample comprises thousands of gamma-chain clones, roughly 60% of which are singletons, and 15% to 20% rests with the top ten. The sequencing input was blood. Receptor source: a child who was a newborn, infant or young child, either healthy, febrile or measles-vaccinated (not recorded which).

This clone was observed a handful of times. Other DNA sequences of this sample code for an identical CDR3. J is TRGJP and V is TRGV9. TCRdb offers no J gene call, so here the DNA was matched to germline to obtain one. This CDR3 contains 16 residues. Germline V gene lookup returns CDR1 GITISATS and CDR2 ISYDGTV (reference sequence). Trimming cost V 1 base and J 5 bases; bases outside gene matches: 2. The CDR3: CALWEVKELGKKIKVF. CDR3 coding DNA: TGTGCCTTGTGGGAGGTCAAAGAGTTGGGCAAAAAAATCAAGGTATTT.

The V gene is TRGV8, the J gene TRGJ1 or TRGJ2. TCRdb is silent on the J gene; assignment here came from matching the DNA to germline. This CDR3 has 11 residues. Germline CDR1 and CDR2: VENAVY and YDSYNSRV. The trim removed 5 bases at V and 12 bases at J, leaving 10 bases unmatched. This CDR3 reads CATWARGGKLF. The CDR3 nucleotides read TGTGCCACCTGGGCCCGAGGCGGGAAACTCTTT.

As to this clone: The same CDR3 arises from other DNA sequences in this sample as well. The V gene is listed as TRGV4; no J gene was called. This CDR3 is built from 11 residues. Germline assignment: CDR1 EGSTGY and CDR2 YDSYTSSV. CDR3 loop: CATWASTKKLF. The CDR3 DNA reads as TGTGCCACCTGGGCTTCGACGAAGAAACTATTT.

The rearrangement links TRGV9 to TRGJP. The CDR3 loop spans 18 amino acids. With V trimmed by 4 bases and J by 11 bases, 17 bases remained unmatched. From germline, CDR1 is GITISATS and CDR2 ISYDGTV (reference sequence). CDR3 nucleotides: TGTGCCTTGTGGGAAAATAGAGGACGTTGGATGGGCAAAAAAATCAAGGTATTT. Translating gives CALWENRGRWMGKKIKVF.

The chain recombines TRGV4 with TRGJ1 or TRGJ2. In the absence of a J gene in TCRdb, the DNA was matched to germline to assign it here. V was pared by 3 bases and J by 5 bases, with 7 bases of the junction left unmatched. There are 13 residues in the CDR3. CDR1 is EGSTGY, CDR2 YDSYTSSV, per germline. The CDR3 region is CATWDRGNYKKLF. DNA of the CDR3: TGTGCCACCTGGGATAGGGGTAATTATAAGAAACTCTTT.

The chain employs TRGV9 and TRGJP2. TCRdb carries no J gene annotation; the J gene was assigned here by matching the DNA with germline. Trimming removed 3 bases from V and 9 bases from J; junction bases left unmatched: 7. The CDR3 has 13 residues. The germline V gene has CDR1 GITISATS and CDR2 ISYDGTV (reference sequence). In nucleotides, the CDR3 is TGTGCCTTGTGGGAGCCGTCGTATTGGATCAAGACGTTT. This translates into CALWEPSYWIKTF.

The chain is built from TRGV9 and TRGJ1 or TRGJ2. TCRdb carries no J gene annotation; the J gene was assigned here by matching the DNA with germline. J lost 6 bases, V lost 6 bases, and 2 bases had no gene match. The CDR3 has 10 amino acids. Germline V gene data show CDR1 as GITISATS and CDR2 as ISYDGTV (reference sequence). This chain's CDR3 is CALWPYKKLF. As DNA, the CDR3 is TGTGCCTTGTGGCCTTATAAGAAACTCTTT.

The chain recombines TRGV9 with TRGJ1 or TRGJ2. TCRdb carries no J gene annotation; the J gene was assigned here by matching the DNA with germline. In germline, CDR1 is GITISATS, CDR2 ISYDGTV (reference sequence). The CDR3 totals 12 residues. V trimming: 5 bases; J trimming: 11 bases; junction bases outside the gene matches: 12. CDR3 in DNA: TGTGCCTTGTGGGGGGATGCTCGGGAGAAACTCTTT. Amino acids: CALWGDAREKLF.

This clone was observed a handful of times. The chain joins TRGV9 to TRGJP. Because TCRdb records no J gene, it was assigned here through a match of the DNA to germline. The J segment lost 7 bases and the V segment lost 0 bases, leaving 6 bases of the junction unmatched. The V gene's germline CDR1 is GITISATS and CDR2 ISYDGTV (reference sequence). There are 17 residues in the CDR3. The chain's CDR3 is CALWEVHAELGKKIKVF. DNA for the CDR3: TGTGCCTTGTGGGAGGTGCACGCGGAGTTGGGCAAAAAAATCAAGGTATTT.

This clone was observed a few times. This rearrangement joins TRGV2 to TRGJ1 or TRGJ2. V dropped 3 bases and J dropped 4; count of bases not matched to a gene: 6. The CDR3 is 13 residues long. Germline loops: CDR1 EGSNGY, CDR2 YDSYNSKV. CDR3 sequence reads: CATWDFQYYKKLF. In DNA form, the CDR3 reads TGTGCCACCTGGGACTTCCAATATTATAAGAAACTCTTT.

Although no V gene was called, TRGJ1 or TRGJ2 is the J gene. The CDR3 runs 12 residues. CDR3 bases: TGTGCCACCTGGTGTTTTTATTATAAGAAACTCTTT. This encodes CATWCFYYKKLF.

The chain combines TRGV8 with TRGJ1 or TRGJ2. TCRdb records no J gene; here it was assigned by comparing the DNA to germline. V lost 5 bases, J lost 3 bases, and 10 bases stayed unmatched. Germline assignment: CDR1 VENAVY and CDR2 YDSYNSRV. The length of the CDR3 is 14 residues. CDR3 DNA sequence: TGTGCCACCTGGGCCCCCCCGATTTATTATAAGAAACTCTTT. It specifies CATWAPPIYYKKLF.

CDR3 coding DNA: TGTGCCACCTGGGACGGGGGGATCGGTAGTGATTGGATCAAGACGTTT. Translating gives CATWDGGIGSDWIKTF. The chain recombines TRGV2 with TRGJP2. The J gene, missing from TCRdb, was assigned here through DNA to germline matching. The CDR3 contains 16 residues. The ends lost 0 bases at V and 3 bases at J; junction bases unmatched: 7. Germline CDR1 reads EGSNGY; CDR2 reads YDSYNSKV.

V usage is TRGV5 and J usage is TRGJ1 or TRGJ2. Germline matching of the DNA provided the J gene here, since TCRdb leaves it blank. CDR3 length equals 13 residues. Trimming took 0 bases from V and 6 from J; bases not matched to a gene: 5. The germline CDR1 and CDR2 sequences are VINAFY and YDVSNSKD. The CDR3 DNA reads TGTGCCACCTGGGACAGGGGGGGTTATAAGAAACTCTTT. It encodes CATWDRGGYKKLF.

V usage is TRGV4 and J usage is TRGJ1 or TRGJ2. TCRdb carries no J gene annotation; the J gene was assigned here by matching the DNA with germline. This CDR3 is 16 amino acids long. After removal of 3 bases from V and 8 bases from J, the junction contained 19 bases not matched to a gene. Germline V gene sequence: CDR1 EGSTGY, CDR2 YDSYTSSV. This CDR3 is CATWDFFWGLINKKLF. The CDR3 DNA reads TGTGCCACCTGGGATTTTTTTTGGGGTCTTATTAATAAGAAACTCTTT.

The chain combines TRGV2 with TRGJP1. Assignment of the J gene here rests on matching the DNA to germline, because TCRdb gives none. Germline V gene data show CDR1 as EGSNGY and CDR2 as YDSYNSKV. V lost 3 bases, J lost 6 bases, and 7 bases stayed unmatched. The CDR3 is 14 residues long. The CDR3 DNA is TGTGCCACCTGGGACTCGCCCCCTGGTTGGTTCAAGATATTT. Protein product: CATWDSPPGWFKIF.

Note on this clone: This sample includes further DNA sequences coding for the same CDR3. The genes are TRGV2 and TRGJ1 or TRGJ2. The J gene, not given by TCRdb, was assigned here from a germline match of the nucleotide sequence. The CDR3 totals 12 residues. Germline CDR1 EGSNGY, CDR2 YDSYNSKV. J was trimmed by 9 bases and V by 0 bases; bases with no gene match: 5. CDR3 DNA: TGTGCCACCTGGGACGGGCTAGGTAAGAAACTCTTT. This codes for CATWDGLGKKLF.

The V gene is TRGV5, but the J gene lacks a call. The CDR3 has 13 amino acids. Germline V lookup: CDR1 VINAFY, CDR2 YDVSNSKD. The CDR3 DNA follows: TGTGCCACCTGGGACGGCTCGGGCTATAAGAAGCTCTTT. Amino acids: CATWDGSGYKKLF.

The CDR3, as DNA: TGTGCCACCTGGGACGCCCCCCGCCGTTATTATAAGAAACTCTTT. Translating gives CATWDAPRRYYKKLF. The J gene corresponds to TRGJ1 or TRGJ2; a V gene call is absent. This CDR3 comprises 15 residues.